A single sample is the source of the 23 T cell receptor beta chains below, sequenced in a study of blood T cell repertoires in COVID-19 (TCRdb year 2020). Libraries were built with the immunoSEQ multiplex PCR assay. Sourced from immuneACCESS, this table was stored by TCRdb with only in-frame sequences that have V and J called. A share of the clones is absent; for the studies checked, an unresolved V gene accounts for under half, and the remainder has no known explanation. The sample table contains about 230,000 clones; only one count was recorded for approximately 87% of them. The ten largest make up approximately 2.8% of the sample. Sequenced sample: PBMCs or T cells enriched from blood (not recorded which). The receptors were sampled from a woman aged 50 to 65 in a cohort exposed to, infected with or recovered from COVID-19 (not recorded which).

In DNA, the CDR3 is TGTGCCAGCAGTCTCGGACTGGGAGTGACAGATACGCAGTATTTT. Translating it yields CASSLGLGVTDTQYF. The chain is built from TRBV27 and TRBJ2-3; D is perhaps TRBD2 (5 bases). The V end was cut by 5 bases, the J end by 3 bases, with 15 bases between. The CDR3 is made up of 15 amino acids. Germline-derived CDR1 and CDR2 are MNHEY and SMNVEV (reference sequence).

J is TRBJ2-1 and V is TRBV11-2; the D gene is possibly TRBD2 (7 bases). From germline, CDR1 is SGHAT and CDR2 FQNNGV. V was pared by 7 bases and J by 0 bases, with 25 bases between. CDR3 length equals 19 residues. This CDR3 is CASTKRGGAAPSSYNEQFF. In nucleotides, the CDR3 is TGTGCCAGCACCAAAAGGGGGGGGGCGGCTCCAAGCTCCTACAATGAGCAGTTCTTC.

The gene calls are TRBV7-3 and TRBJ2-7; TRBD1 agrees at 7 bases. V lost 4 bases to trimming and J lost 2 bases; unmatched junction nucleotides: 8. The CDR3 is 15 amino acids. CDR1 is SGHTA and CDR2 is FQGTGA in the germline V gene. In nucleotides, the CDR3 is TGTGCCAGCAGCTCGAACTTGGGACAGACCTACGAGCAGTACTTC. Amino acids: CASSSNLGQTYEQYF.

The genes are TRBV19 and TRBJ1-5, with TRBD1 as a possible D gene (5 bases). CDR1 LNHDA and CDR2 SQIVND come from the germline V gene (reference sequence). The CDR3 has 16 amino acids. The V and J ends lost 7 bases and 0 bases respectively, with 16 bases between them. The CDR3: CASKGREAYSNQPQHF. In DNA, the CDR3 is TGTGCCAGTAAGGGCAGGGAAGCCTATAGCAATCAGCCCCAGCATTTT.

This chain uses TRBV4-1 with TRBJ1-5, with D tentatively TRBD1 (5 bases). Trimming left V 2 bases short and J 2 bases short, with 13 bases between. The length of the CDR3 is 16 residues. Germline V gives CDR1 MGHRA, CDR2 YSYEKL. The chain's CDR3 is CASSQQDRLGNQPQHF. The CDR3 DNA sequence: TGCGCCAGCAGCCAACAAGACAGACTTGGCAATCAGCCCCAGCATTTT.

The J gene is TRBJ2-2, the V gene TRBV10-3, with 12 positions matching TRBD2. Germline CDR1 ENHRY, CDR2 SYGVKD. The CDR3 contains 19 residues. V was clipped by 6 bases and J by 6 bases; unmatched bases: 17. The CDR3 nucleotides are TGTGCCATCAGCGAATTCCCAAAGACTAGCGGGGGAGTAGCCGGGGAGCTGTTTTTT. Protein product: CAISEFPKTSGGVAGELFF.

This clone was observed a single time. The gene calls are TRBV7-3 and TRBJ2-3, with D maybe TRBD2 (6 bases). Per germline, CDR1 SGHTA and CDR2 FQGTGA. This CDR3 is built from 15 residues. V lost 5 bases and J lost 1, with 13 bases in between. CDR3 residues: CASSHGRGGTDTQYF. CDR3 in DNA: TGTGCCAGCAGCCATGGGCGGGGAGGCACAGATACGCAGTATTTT. The whole variable domain, remainder taken from reference TRBV7-3 and TRBJ2-3, is GAGVSQTPSNKVTEKGKYVELRCDPISGHTALYWYRQSLGQGPEFLIYFQGTGAADDSGLPNDRFFAVRPEGSVSTLKIQRTERGDSAVYLCASSHGRGGTDTQYFGPGTRLTVL.

This chain links TRBV7-3 with TRBJ2-7; 15 bases agree with TRBD2. The CDR3 spans 20 residues. V lost 0 bases to trimming and J lost 4 bases; unmatched junction nucleotides: 13. CDR1 SGHTA and CDR2 FQGTGA come from the germline V gene. The CDR3 is CASSLTRTSGGADGAYEQYF. CDR3 in DNA: TGTGCCAGCAGCTTAACCCGGACTAGCGGGGGGGCCGATGGGGCTTACGAGCAGTACTTC.

Points on this clone: Other DNA sequences in this specimen translate into the identical CDR3. The chain is built from TRBV30 and TRBJ1-2; 8 bases are shared with TRBD1. Germline lookup yields CDR1 GTSNPN and CDR2 SVGIG (reference sequence). The ends lost 0 bases at V and 7 bases at J; junction bases unmatched: 4. CDR3 size: 13 residues. Written as DNA, the CDR3 is TGTGCCTGGAGTGTACAGGGGGACGGTGGCTACACCTTC. The encoded protein is CAWSVQGDGGYTF.

The V call is TRBV25-1, the J call TRBJ1-1, with TRBD1 matching 7 bases. CDR3 length: 13 residues. V shed 2 bases and J 9 bases; nucleotides not matched to a gene: 6. Germline V gene sequence: CDR1 MGHDK, CDR2 SYGVNS. CDR3 loop: CASSELGQRKAFF. The CDR3 coding sequence is TGTGCCAGCAGTGAACTGGGACAGCGAAAAGCTTTCTTT. Based on the CDR3 plus reference TRBV25-1 and TRBJ1-1, the full variable domain is EADIYQTPRYLVIGTGKKITLECSQTMGHDKMYWYQQDPGMELHLIHYSYGVNSTEKGDLSSESTVSRIRTEHFPLTLESARPSHTSQYLCASSELGQRKAFFGQGTRLTVV.

The rearrangement joins TRBV7-2 to TRBJ2-2, with 7 bases identical to TRBD2. J was trimmed by 2 bases and V by 6 bases; bases with no gene match: 12. Germline V lookup: CDR1 SGHTA, CDR2 FQGNSA. The CDR3 spans 17 residues. In DNA form, the CDR3 reads TGTGCCAGCAGTTCTCAGCAGCTAGCGGCCAACACCGGGGAGCTGTTTTTT. Translating it yields CASSSQQLAANTGELFF.

This clone was observed a single time. J is TRBJ1-6 and V is TRBV2; TRBD1 aligns across 7 bases. J gave up 6 bases and V 8 bases, and 4 bases lay outside the gene matches. The length of the CDR3 is 13 residues. Germline V gene data show CDR1 as SNHLY and CDR2 as FYNNEI. In DNA, the CDR3 is TGTGCCAGCGGGGGACAGATTAATTCACCCCTCCACTTT. Encoded protein: CASGGQINSPLHF.

The V call is TRBV5-4, the J call TRBJ2-3; D is perhaps TRBD2 (7 bases). The CDR3 consists of 16 residues. CDR1 SGHNT and CDR2 YYREEE come from the germline V gene (reference sequence). Deletions cut 0 bases from V and 7 bases from J, with 18 bases between. CDR3 loop: CASSLVAGAGIHTQYF. The CDR3 DNA is TGTGCCAGCAGCTTGGTGGCGGGGGCCGGTATTCATACGCAGTATTTT.

This sequence joins TRBV9 and TRBJ1-2; TRBD1 agrees at 12 bases. Germline assignment: CDR1 SGDLS and CDR2 YYNGEE. With V trimmed by 4 bases and J by 9 bases, 10 bases remained unmatched. This CDR3 is 15 amino acids long. Written as DNA, the CDR3 is TGTGCCAGCAGCACCTGGGACAGGGGGCGAGGGAGCTACACCTTC. This sequence encodes CASSTWDRGRGSYTF.

V usage is TRBV6-2 or TRBV6-3 and J usage is TRBJ2-5; 9 positions agree with TRBD2. Germline lookup yields CDR1 MNHEY and CDR2 SVGEGT. J was trimmed by 2 bases and V by 6 bases; bases with no gene match: 13. The CDR3 runs to 17 residues. CDR3 sequence reads: CASRPSGVLRGQETQYF. The CDR3 DNA reads TGTGCCAGCAGGCCTAGCGGGGTTCTTCGAGGACAAGAGACCCAGTACTTC.

The chain is built from TRBV18 and TRBJ1-1, with TRBD1 matching over 9 bases. The junction had 2 bases not matched to a gene; V was cut back by 2 bases and J by 4 bases. In germline, CDR1 is KGHSH, CDR2 LQKENI. The CDR3 length is 14 residues. This chain's CDR3 is CASSPTGGGTEAFF. The CDR3 nucleotides read TGTGCCAGCTCACCAACAGGGGGCGGCACTGAAGCTTTCTTT.

The chain carries TRBV6-5 and TRBJ2-7; TRBD1 agrees at 8 bases. With V trimmed by 6 bases and J by 6 bases, 7 bases remained unmatched. Germline-derived CDR1 and CDR2 are MNHEY and SVGAGI. There are 13 residues in the CDR3. The CDR3, as DNA: TGTGCCAGCAGGGACAGGGTTTTTTCCGAGCAGTACTTC. Translating it yields CASRDRVFSEQYF.

The table lists this clone with a count of one. The genes are TRBV29-1 and TRBJ2-1; 7 bases fit TRBD2. Germline values: CDR1 SQVTM, CDR2 ANQGSEA. The CDR3 covers 15 residues. Trimming removed 4 bases from V and 5 bases from J; junction bases left unmatched: 11. The CDR3 bases are TGCAGCGTTGGGGGCGGGAGTGGGATGGACAATGAGCAGTTCTTC. It codes for CSVGGGSGMDNEQFF.

This clone was seen a single time. This chain uses TRBV7-2 with TRBJ1-2; D possibly corresponds to TRBD1 (5 bases). Per the germline V gene, CDR1 is SGHTA and CDR2 is FQGNSA. This CDR3 region has 13 residues. The V gene lost 6 bases and the J gene lost 7 bases, with 15 bases spanning the gap. The chain's CDR3 is CASSPDRVGGYTF. CDR3 nucleotide sequence: TGTGCCAGCAGTCCTGACAGAGTGGGTGGCTACACCTTC.

The chain couples TRBV7-2 to TRBJ2-3, with a tentative D call TRBD2 (5 bases). CDR1 is SGHTA and CDR2 is FQGNSA in the germline V gene. There are 14 residues in the CDR3. V dropped 5 bases and J dropped 6 bases, with 15 bases sitting between them. The CDR3 nucleotides are TGTGCCAGCAGCACCCGAGGGTCGGCCGATACGCAGTATTTT. Protein product: CASSTRGSADTQYF.

The gene calls are TRBV27 and TRBJ2-5, with 7 nucleotides matching TRBD2. J lost 0 bases, V lost 6 bases, and 7 bases had no gene match. The CDR3 contains 15 residues. Germline lookup yields CDR1 MNHEY and CDR2 SMNVEV (reference sequence). The CDR3 here is CASRGTTTHQETQYF. The CDR3, as DNA: TGTGCCAGCAGAGGGACTACGACCCACCAAGAGACCCAGTACTTC.

Only a few counts were recorded for this clone. The chain is built from TRBV7-9 and TRBJ1-2, with D hard to call. In germline, CDR1 is SEHNR, CDR2 FQNEAQ (reference sequence). V shed 7 bases and J shed 8 bases, with 17 bases lying between them. There are 13 residues in the CDR3. DNA of the CDR3: TGTGCCAGCACCCTAATCGGCGGGGAAGGCTACACCTTC. This encodes CASTLIGGEGYTF.

Concerning this clone: An end of the junction does not agree with germline; a read error may underlie this. This chain connects TRBV2 to TRBJ1-2; D unclear. CDR3 length equals 12 residues. Per germline, CDR1 SNHLY and CDR2 FYNNEI. CDR3 residues: CASSEVQSPGSF. The CDR3 DNA reads TGTGCCAGCAGTGAAGTGCAAAGTCCAGGTTCCTTC.